What follows are 12 T cell receptor beta chains derived from one specimen sequenced in a study of cytomegalovirus exposure and HLA in healthy donors. The PCR made use of 60 Vbeta and 13 Jbeta primers. Method: immunoSEQ multiplex PCR; TCRdb's copy keeps in-frame clones and lacks some. The sample shows over 100,000 clones, around 65% of them seen only once. Sequences were obtained from PBMCs. Receptors originate from a young man in good health and CMV-seronegative.

The chain combines TRBV27 with TRBJ1-5; 7 bases align to TRBD1. Germline lookup yields CDR1 MNHEY and CDR2 SMNVEV (reference sequence). This CDR3 is built from 15 residues. Unmatched junction bases numbered 6, after V lost 1 base and J lost 6 bases. The CDR3 spells CASSLWAGGSQPQHF. The DNA for the CDR3 is TGTGCCAGCAGTTTATGGGCAGGGGGTAGTCAGCCCCAGCATTTT.

The rearrangement joins TRBV9 to TRBJ2-7, with TRBD1 matching 9 bases. V trimming: 3 bases; J trimming: 5 bases; junction bases outside the gene matches: 12. The CDR3 length is 16 residues. Germline V gene sequence: CDR1 SGDLS, CDR2 YYNGEE. CDR3 DNA: TGTGCCAGCAGCGCCGCCGTCGGGACAGGGTTTGACGAGCAGTACTTC. Translating it yields CASSAAVGTGFDEQYF.

This rearrangement joins TRBV6-1 to TRBJ2-7, with 8 bases that match TRBD1. Germline V lookup: CDR1 MNHNS, CDR2 SASEGT. Germline trimming cut 7 bases from V and 4 bases from J; bases unmatched to any gene: 6. The CDR3 is made up of 13 amino acids. The CDR3 DNA follows: TGTGCCAGCACCAGACAGGGGTCATACGAGCAGTACTTC. Protein: CASTRQGSYEQYF.

The rearrangement joins TRBV10-1 to TRBJ2-1; D is perhaps TRBD1 (5 bases). The V end was cut by 5 bases, the J end by 8 bases, with 10 bases between. The CDR3 runs to 12 residues. Germline CDR1 WNHNN, CDR2 SYGVQD (reference sequence). The CDR3: CASSRVGDEQFF. The CDR3 DNA is TGCGCCAGCAGTCGTGTAGGGGATGAGCAGTTCTTC.

This chain uses TRBV19 with TRBJ2-7; TRBD1 is a possible D gene (6 bases). Germline V gives CDR1 LNHDA, CDR2 SQIVND (reference sequence). Trimming cost V 5 bases and J 4 bases, with 9 bases left between them. The CDR3 spans 12 residues. The CDR3 region is CASSVGQYEQYF. The CDR3 region has the DNA TGTGCCAGTAGTGTCGGACAGTACGAGCAGTACTTC.

This clone has only a few counts. V is TRBV5-6 and J is TRBJ2-7; 8 nucleotides agree with TRBD1. Germline V gives CDR1 SGHDT, CDR2 YYEEEE. The CDR3 extends over 15 amino acids. Trimming at V came to 4 bases and at J to 3 bases, leaving 9 bases not matched to a gene. CDR3 in DNA: TGTGCCAGCAGCCTCAGGGGGCTCTTAAGCTACGAGCAGTACTTC. It specifies CASSLRGLLSYEQYF.

This chain connects TRBV10-3 to TRBJ2-3, with 7 bases aligning to TRBD1. CDR1 ENHRY and CDR2 SYGVKD come from the germline V gene. The CDR3 sequence is 16 residues long. V dropped 0 bases and J dropped 5; count of bases not matched to a gene: 8. CDR3 residues: CAISESGQALGDTQYF. Here the CDR3 DNA reads TGTGCCATCAGTGAGTCAGGACAGGCGTTGGGAGATACGCAGTATTTT.

The V and J genes are TRBV7-2 and TRBJ1-5, with D tentatively TRBD1 (5 bases). From germline, CDR1 is SGHTA and CDR2 FQGNSA. V was cut by 4 bases and J by 2 bases, with 21 bases left in between. The CDR3 is 18 amino acids. CDR3 loop: CASSSHGGDFFRNQPQHF. The CDR3 DNA follows: TGTGCCAGCAGCTCACACGGGGGAGACTTCTTTCGCAATCAGCCCCAGCATTTT.

This chain connects TRBV29-1 to TRBJ1-2, with D possibly being TRBD1 (6 bases). The CDR3 spans 13 residues. Germline values: CDR1 SQVTM, CDR2 ANQGSEA. V lost 6 bases, J lost 10 bases, and 21 bases lay in between. In nucleotides, the CDR3 is TGCAGCGTCGCAGGGAATGGGGGCGCGGACTACACCTTC. Translating it yields CSVAGNGGADYTF.

This clone was observed a few times. The J gene is TRBJ1-4, the V gene TRBV25-1; 8 positions agree with TRBD1. Germline V gene lookup returns CDR1 MGHDK and CDR2 SYGVNS. V shed 7 bases, J shed 2 bases, and the junction held 3 bases outside the gene matches. The CDR3 runs 14 residues. The CDR3, as DNA: TGTGCCAGCACCTCAGGGGGCACTAATGAAAAACTGTTTTTT. As protein: CASTSGGTNEKLFF.

The CDR3 reads CATSRTPDSHEQYF. CDR3 coding DNA: TGTGCCACCAGCAGAACCCCGGACAGTCACGAGCAGTACTTC. This chain links TRBV15 with TRBJ2-7, with D perhaps matching TRBD1 (6 bases). Trimming pared 2 bases from V and 5 bases from J, leaving 13 bases between. The CDR3 is made up of 14 amino acids. Germline CDR1 and CDR2: LNHNV and YYDKDF (reference sequence).

The chain joins TRBV7-8 to TRBJ2-7; TRBD2 matches at 10 bases. The CDR3 contains 15 residues. The V gene end was trimmed by 4 bases and the J gene end by 0 bases; junction bases not matched to a gene: 3. Germline CDR1 and CDR2: SGHVS and FQNEAQ. The CDR3 DNA is TGTGCCAGCAGCTCCTCTAGCGGGAGCTCCTACGAGCAGTACTTC. Protein sequence: CASSSSSGSSYEQYF.